Listed here is a single TCR beta chain. Its antigen target is currently unknown. No base qualities exist here, and no much larger clone lies one base off it. The collaborating institutions used their own protocols to collect whole blood in K2EDTA tubes. For TCRbeta analysis, collaborator samples were shipped as frozen whole blood, as isolated PBMCs, or as DNA extracted from either sample type. The data derive from a study of blood T cell repertoires in COVID-19 (TCRdb year 2020). The study in broad terms: Collaborator samples came from the United States, Italy and Spain and covered acute and convalescent phases of COVID-19. Where available, HLA class I and class II types were taken from metadata supplied by the sample provider and were not determined by assay-based typing. The sample metadata nearly always contained a de-identified subject ID, COVID-19 status, age in years and sex. The repertoires were released in a freely available public database meant as a resource for research on the immune response to SARS-CoV-2. The samples were drawn from two sources: the first 160 participants of the ongoing ImmuneRACE study, and some 1,300 subjects contributed by 6 global collaborators. The dataset comprised deeply sampled blood TCRbeta repertoires from subjects exposed to, actively infected with, or recovered from COVID-19. The material from the prospective study consisted of cDNA or gDNA derived from T cells, B-cell-depleted T cells, or PBMCs. The investigation overall reported the following: The amount of clinical and demographic metadata varied by source and participant and was provided uncurated.

Inclusive of the bounding cysteine and phenylalanine, the CDR3 is 14 residues long. Just the 42-base CDR3 DNA is kept, in frame starting at base 1. V was cut back by 4 bases and J by 2 bases, leaving a gap of 9 bases between them. In the germline V gene, CDR1 corresponds to SNHLY and CDR2 to FYNNEI. TCRbeta CDR3 regions were amplified from genomic DNA by means of the immunoSEQ Assay, a bias-controlled multiplex PCR. The authors' analysis ran thus. The number of nucleated cells in each sample was estimated by amplification of reference gene primers within the assay. To quantify the absolute abundance of each unique TCRbeta CDR3 rearrangement, sequence reads were collapsed and filtered. Productive Simpson clonality was computed per sample as the square root of Simpson's diversity index over productive rearrangements. TCRdb took over this immuneACCESS table, retaining in-frame rearrangements with V and J assigned. Such tables are incomplete; in checked studies, under half of the missing clones stem from an unresolved V gene, and the remainder is unexplained. The V and J calls and clone size come from that table; D and trimming were worked out from the DNA. In this sample the table shows 75,000 to 80,000 clones, around 90% of which occur a single time. About 6.1% of the sample is held by the ten biggest clonotypes.

Sequencing was done on a sample of peripheral blood. This sequence originates from a human donor in a cohort sampled during active COVID-19. This chain is built from TRBV2 and TRBJ1-5, with the D gene call left open. The nucleotide sequence is given as TGTGCCAGCAGTGCGATGCAGGGCAATCAGCCCCAGCATTTT. Translation gives CASSAMQGNQPQHF.